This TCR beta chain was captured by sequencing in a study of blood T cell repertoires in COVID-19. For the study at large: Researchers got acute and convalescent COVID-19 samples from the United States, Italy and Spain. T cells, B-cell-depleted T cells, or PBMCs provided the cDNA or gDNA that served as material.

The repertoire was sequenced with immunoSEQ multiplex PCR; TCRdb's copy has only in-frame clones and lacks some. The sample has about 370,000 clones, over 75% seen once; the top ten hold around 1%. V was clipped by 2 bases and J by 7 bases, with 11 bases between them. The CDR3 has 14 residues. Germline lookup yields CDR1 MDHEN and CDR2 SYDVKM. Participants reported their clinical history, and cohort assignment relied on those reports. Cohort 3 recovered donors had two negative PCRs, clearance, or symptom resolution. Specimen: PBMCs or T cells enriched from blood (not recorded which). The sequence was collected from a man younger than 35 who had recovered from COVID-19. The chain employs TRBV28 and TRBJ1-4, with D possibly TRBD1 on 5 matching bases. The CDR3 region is CASSLGTLTEKLFF. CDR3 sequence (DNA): TGTGCCAGCAGTTTAGGGACTCTGACTGAAAAACTGTTTTTT.